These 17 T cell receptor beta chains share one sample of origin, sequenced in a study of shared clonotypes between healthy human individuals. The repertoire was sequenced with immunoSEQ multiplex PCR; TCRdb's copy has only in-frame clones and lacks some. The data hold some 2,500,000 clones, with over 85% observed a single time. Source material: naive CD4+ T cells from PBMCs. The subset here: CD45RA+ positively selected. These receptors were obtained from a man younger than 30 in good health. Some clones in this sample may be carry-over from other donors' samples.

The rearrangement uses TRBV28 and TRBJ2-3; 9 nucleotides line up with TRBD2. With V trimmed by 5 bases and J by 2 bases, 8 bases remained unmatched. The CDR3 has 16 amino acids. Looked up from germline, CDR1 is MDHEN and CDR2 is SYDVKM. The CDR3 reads CASSVPLAGYTDTQYF. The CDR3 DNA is TGTGCCAGCAGTGTCCCCCTAGCGGGATACACAGATACGCAGTATTTT. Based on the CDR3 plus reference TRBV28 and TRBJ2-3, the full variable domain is DVKVTQSSRYLVKRTGEKVFLECVQDMDHENMFWYRQDPGLGLRLIYFSYDVKMKEKGDIPEGYSVSREKKERFSLILESASTNQTSMYLCASSVPLAGYTDTQYFGPGTRLTVL.

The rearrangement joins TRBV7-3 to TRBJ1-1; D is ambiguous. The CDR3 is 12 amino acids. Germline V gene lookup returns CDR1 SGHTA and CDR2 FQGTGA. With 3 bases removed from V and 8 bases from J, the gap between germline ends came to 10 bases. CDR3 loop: CASSFTRVEAFF. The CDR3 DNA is TGTGCCAGCAGCTTTACGAGAGTCGAAGCTTTCTTT.

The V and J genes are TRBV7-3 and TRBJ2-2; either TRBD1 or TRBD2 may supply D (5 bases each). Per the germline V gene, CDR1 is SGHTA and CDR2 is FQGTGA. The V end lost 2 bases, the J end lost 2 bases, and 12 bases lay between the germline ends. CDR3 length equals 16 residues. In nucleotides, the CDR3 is TGTGCCAGCAGCTTACATCCGGGACGAAACACCGGGGAGCTGTTTTTT. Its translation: CASSLHPGRNTGELFF. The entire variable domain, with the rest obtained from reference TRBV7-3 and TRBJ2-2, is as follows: GAGVSQTPSNKVTEKGKYVELRCDPISGHTALYWYRQSLGQGPEFLIYFQGTGAADDSGLPNDRFFAVRPEGSVSTLKIQRTERGDSAVYLCASSLHPGRNTGELFFGEGSRLTVL.

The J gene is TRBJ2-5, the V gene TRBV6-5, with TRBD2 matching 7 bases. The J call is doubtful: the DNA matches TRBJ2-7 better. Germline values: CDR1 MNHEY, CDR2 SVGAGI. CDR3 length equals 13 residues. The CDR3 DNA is TGTGCCACAAGGAGGGAGGGGATCTACGAGCAGTACTTC. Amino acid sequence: CATRREGIYEQYF.

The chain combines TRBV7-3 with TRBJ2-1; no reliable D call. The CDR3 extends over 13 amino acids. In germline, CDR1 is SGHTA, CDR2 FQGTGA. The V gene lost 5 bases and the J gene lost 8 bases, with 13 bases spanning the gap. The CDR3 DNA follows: TGTGCCAGCAGCCGCTCCCTTGGGGATGAGCAGTTCTTC. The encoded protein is CASSRSLGDEQFF.

The CDR3 region has the DNA TGTGCCAGTAGCCCGAGAGACAGGGGCAGAAATCAGCCCCAGCATTTT. Translated: CASSPRDRGRNQPQHF. The chain employs TRBV19 and TRBJ1-5, with 8 nucleotides matching TRBD1. This CDR3 region has 16 residues. V shed 6 bases, J shed 4 bases, and the junction held 11 bases outside the gene matches. CDR1 is LNHDA and CDR2 is SQIVND in the germline V gene (reference sequence).

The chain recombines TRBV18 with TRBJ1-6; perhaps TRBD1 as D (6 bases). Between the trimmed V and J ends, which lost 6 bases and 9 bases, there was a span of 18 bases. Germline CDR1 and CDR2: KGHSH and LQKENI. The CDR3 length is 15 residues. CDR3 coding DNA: TGTGCCAGCTCCCCGGACAGACTGCCGGGTTCACCCCTCCACTTT. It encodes CASSPDRLPGSPLHF.

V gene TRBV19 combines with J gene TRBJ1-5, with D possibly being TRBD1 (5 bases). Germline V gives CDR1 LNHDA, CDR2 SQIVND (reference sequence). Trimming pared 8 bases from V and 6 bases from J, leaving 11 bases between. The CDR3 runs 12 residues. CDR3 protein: CASRYGAQPQHF. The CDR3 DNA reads TGTGCCAGTCGGTATGGGGCTCAGCCCCAGCATTTT. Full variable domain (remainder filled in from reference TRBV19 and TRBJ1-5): DGGITQSPKYLFRKEGQNVTLSCEQNLNHDAMYWYRQDPGQGLRLIYYSQIVNDFQKGDIAEGYSVSREKKESFPLTVTSAQKNPTAFYLCASRYGAQPQHFGDGTRLSIL.

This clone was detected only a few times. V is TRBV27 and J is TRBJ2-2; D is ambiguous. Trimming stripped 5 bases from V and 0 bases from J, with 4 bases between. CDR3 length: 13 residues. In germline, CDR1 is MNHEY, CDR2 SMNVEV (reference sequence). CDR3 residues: CASSPTNTGELFF. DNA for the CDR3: TGTGCCAGCAGTCCCACGAACACCGGGGAGCTGTTTTTT.

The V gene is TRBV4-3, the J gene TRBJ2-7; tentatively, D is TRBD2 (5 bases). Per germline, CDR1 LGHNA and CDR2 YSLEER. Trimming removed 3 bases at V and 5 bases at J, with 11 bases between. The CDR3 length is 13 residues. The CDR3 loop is CASSQYSRDEQYF. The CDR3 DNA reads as TGCGCCAGCAGCCAGTACTCGAGGGACGAGCAGTACTTC.

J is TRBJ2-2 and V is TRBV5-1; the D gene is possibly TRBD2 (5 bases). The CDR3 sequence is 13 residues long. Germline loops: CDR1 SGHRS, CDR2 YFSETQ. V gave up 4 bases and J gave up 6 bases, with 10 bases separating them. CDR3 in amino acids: CASSGGSAGELFF. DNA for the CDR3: TGCGCCAGCAGCGGAGGTTCGGCCGGGGAGCTGTTTTTT.

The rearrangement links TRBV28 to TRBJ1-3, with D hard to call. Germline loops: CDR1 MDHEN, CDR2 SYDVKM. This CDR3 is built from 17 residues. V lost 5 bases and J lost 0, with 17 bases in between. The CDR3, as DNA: TGTGCCAGCAGTCCCCGGATAGAGAGGGTCTCTGGAAACACCATATATTTT. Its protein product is CASSPRIERVSGNTIYF.

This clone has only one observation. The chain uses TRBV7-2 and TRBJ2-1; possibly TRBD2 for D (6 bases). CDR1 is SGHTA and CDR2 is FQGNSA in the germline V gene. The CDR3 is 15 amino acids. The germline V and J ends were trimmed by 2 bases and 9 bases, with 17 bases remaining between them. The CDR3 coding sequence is TGTGCCAGCAGCTTAAGGAGGGGCTGGGACCTTGAGCAGTTCTTC. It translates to CASSLRRGWDLEQFF.

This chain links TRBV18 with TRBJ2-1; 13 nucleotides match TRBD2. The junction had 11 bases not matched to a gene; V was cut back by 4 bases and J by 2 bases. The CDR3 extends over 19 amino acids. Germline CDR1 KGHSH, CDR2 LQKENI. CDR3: CASSLETPGLAGTYNEQFF. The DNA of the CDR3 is TGTGCCAGCTCACTCGAAACCCCGGGACTAGCGGGAACCTACAATGAGCAGTTCTTC.

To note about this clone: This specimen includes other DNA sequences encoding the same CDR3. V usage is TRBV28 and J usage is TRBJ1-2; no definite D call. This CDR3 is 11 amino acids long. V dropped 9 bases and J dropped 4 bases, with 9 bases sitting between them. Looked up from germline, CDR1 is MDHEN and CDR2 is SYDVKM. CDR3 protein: CASSGSYGYTF. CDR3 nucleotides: TGTGCCAGTAGTGGGAGCTATGGCTACACCTTC.

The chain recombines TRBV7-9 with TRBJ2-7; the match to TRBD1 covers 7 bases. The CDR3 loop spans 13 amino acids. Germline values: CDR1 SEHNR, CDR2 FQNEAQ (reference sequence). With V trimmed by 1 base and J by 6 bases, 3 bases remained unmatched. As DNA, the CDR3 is TGTGCCAGCAGCTTAGGAGGGGGCGGCGAGCAGTACTTC. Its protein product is CASSLGGGGEQYF.

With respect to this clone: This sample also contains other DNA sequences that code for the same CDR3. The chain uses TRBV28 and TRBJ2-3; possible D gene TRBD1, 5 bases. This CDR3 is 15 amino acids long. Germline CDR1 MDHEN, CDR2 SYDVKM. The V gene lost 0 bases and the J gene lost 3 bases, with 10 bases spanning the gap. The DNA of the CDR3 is TGTGCCAGCAGTTTATGGGGGCAGGGAACAGATACGCAGTATTTT. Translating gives CASSLWGQGTDTQYF.